These T cell receptor beta chains were read from a single sample in a study of CD8 T cells in Susac syndrome. MiXCR, run by TCRdb on the immunoSEQ multiplex PCR reads, gives a single entry per CDR3 protein. The sample carries roughly 200,000 distinct CDR3 sequences, more than 85% recorded once. What was sequenced was CD4+ T cells from PBMCs. The source of these receptors is a human donor with multiple sclerosis. Both conserved end residues are part of each CDR3. The D gene is left open where the match is weak. Size tells how often a clone was seen (once, few, many) or the class of an expanded clone, and some rows leave it out.

abundance: -
d_gene: -
v_gene: TRBV6-5
j_gene: TRBJ1-6
CDR3aa: CASSYARDWSPLHF
CDR3nt: TGTGCCAGCAGTTACGCCCGGGATTGGTCACCCCTCCACTTT

abundance: once
d_gene: TRBD2
v_gene: TRBV9
j_gene: TRBJ2-5
CDR3aa: CASSIGTSGNMETQYF
CDR3nt: TGTGCCAGCAGCATCGGGACTAGCGGTAACATGGAGACCCAGTACTTC

abundance: -
d_gene: -
v_gene: TRBV12-5
j_gene: TRBJ2-1
CDR3aa: CASGLRLTGPNEQFF
CDR3nt: TGTGCTAGTGGTTTGCGTCTTACAGGGCCCAATGAGCAGTTCTTC

abundance: -
d_gene: -
v_gene: TRBV20-1
j_gene: TRBJ2-3
CDR3aa: CSARPLAELSTQYF
CDR3nt: TGCAGTGCTAGACCTCTAGCTGAACTGAGTACGCAGTATTTT

abundance: -
d_gene: -
v_gene: TRBV20-1
j_gene: TRBJ2-1
CDR3aa: CSARTGRSMSGRYNEQFF
CDR3nt: TGCAGTGCTAGAACGGGTCGGTCAATGTCGGGCAGGTACAATGAGCAGTTCTTC

abundance: -
d_gene: -
v_gene: TRBV3-1
j_gene: TRBJ1-2
CDR3aa: CASSQGGQGNYGYTF
CDR3nt: TGTGCCAGCAGCCAAGGGGGCCAGGGGAACTATGGCTACACCTTC

abundance: -
d_gene: -
v_gene: TRBV6-5
j_gene: TRBJ1-2
CDR3aa: CASSHRQGSYGYTF
CDR3nt: TGTGCCAGCAGTCACCGCCAGGGCAGCTATGGCTACACCTTC

abundance: -
d_gene: -
v_gene: TRBV27
j_gene: TRBJ2-1
CDR3aa: CASSLSGGRGGEQFF
CDR3nt: TGTGCCAGCAGTTTATCAGGAGGCAGGGGGGGTGAGCAGTTCTTC

abundance: -
d_gene: TRBD1
v_gene: TRBV27
j_gene: TRBJ2-2
CDR3aa: CASSSDRAYNTGELFF
CDR3nt: TGTGCCAGCAGTTCGGACAGGGCTTACAACACCGGGGAGCTGTTTTTT

abundance: -
d_gene: -
v_gene: TRBV4-2
j_gene: TRBJ1-6
CDR3aa: CASSQDPGEDSPLHF
CDR3nt: TGTGCCAGCAGCCAAGATCCCGGGGAAGATTCACCCCTCCACTTT

abundance: -
d_gene: -
v_gene: TRBV29-1
j_gene: TRBJ2-6
CDR3aa: CSVEVGSGANVLTF
CDR3nt: TGCAGCGTTGAAGTAGGGTCTGGGGCCAACGTCCTGACTTTC

abundance: -
d_gene: -
v_gene: TRBV30
j_gene: TRBJ1-5
CDR3aa: CAWSVRRDQPQHF
CDR3nt: TGTGCCTGGAGTGTGCGCCGGGATCAGCCCCAGCATTTT

abundance: -
d_gene: TRBD1
v_gene: TRBV6-6
j_gene: TRBJ1-1
CDR3aa: CASRDRVNTEAFF
CDR3nt: TGTGCCAGCAGGGACAGGGTGAACACTGAAGCTTTCTTT

abundance: once
d_gene: TRBD2
v_gene: TRBV20-1
j_gene: TRBJ2-1
CDR3aa: CSAQRTSGGYNEQFF
CDR3nt: TGCAGTGCTCAGCGGACTAGCGGGGGGTACAATGAGCAGTTCTTC

abundance: -
d_gene: -
v_gene: TRBV2
j_gene: TRBJ2-3
CDR3aa: CASSERQLTDTQYF
CDR3nt: TGTGCCAGCAGTGAACGGCAGCTCACAGATACGCAGTATTTT

abundance: -
d_gene: -
v_gene: TRBV30
j_gene: TRBJ2-3
CDR3aa: CAWSVRPAITDTQYF
CDR3nt: TGTGCCTGGAGTGTCCGGCCGGCCATCACAGATACGCAGTATTTT

abundance: -
d_gene: -
v_gene: TRBV20-1
j_gene: TRBJ2-2
CDR3aa: CSASFETPRGGELFF
CDR3nt: TGCAGTGCCAGTTTCGAAACACCTCGAGGCGGGGAGCTGTTTTTT

abundance: -
d_gene: TRBD1
v_gene: TRBV20-1
j_gene: TRBJ1-3
CDR3aa: CSATQGADGNTIYF
CDR3nt: TGCAGTGCTACACAGGGGGCCGATGGAAACACCATATATTTT

abundance: -
d_gene: TRBD1
v_gene: TRBV29-1
j_gene: TRBJ1-1
CDR3aa: CSAVRDRANTEAFF
CDR3nt: TGCAGCGCAGTCCGGGACAGGGCGAACACTGAAGCTTTCTTT

abundance: -
d_gene: -
v_gene: TRBV3-1
j_gene: TRBJ2-3
CDR3aa: CASSQERVDTQYF
CDR3nt: TGTGCCAGCAGCCAAGAGAGGGTAGATACGCAGTATTTT

abundance: -
d_gene: -
v_gene: TRBV19
j_gene: TRBJ2-5
CDR3aa: CASSLPGVVETQYF
CDR3nt: TGTGCCAGTAGTCTCCCAGGCGTCGTGGAGACCCAGTACTTC

abundance: -
d_gene: TRBD1
v_gene: TRBV3-1
j_gene: TRBJ2-6
CDR3aa: CASSLQGTGGSGANVLTF
CDR3nt: TGTGCCAGCAGCCTACAAGGGACAGGGGGATCTGGGGCCAACGTCCTGACTTTC

abundance: -
d_gene: TRBD2
v_gene: TRBV5-1
j_gene: TRBJ2-7
CDR3aa: CASSLVTPGLSYEQYF
CDR3nt: TGCGCCAGCAGCTTGGTGACGCCGGGACTAAGCTACGAGCAGTACTTC

abundance: -
d_gene: TRBD2
v_gene: TRBV4-1
j_gene: TRBJ2-3
CDR3aa: CASSQGAVRGGREVDTQYF
CDR3nt: TGCGCCAGCAGCCAAGGGGCGGTGCGGGGGGGCCGCGAAGTAGATACGCAGTATTTT

abundance: -
d_gene: -
v_gene: TRBV23-1
j_gene: TRBJ2-2
CDR3aa: CASSQIHYHGELFF
CDR3nt: TGCGCCAGCAGTCAAATCCATTACCACGGGGAGCTGTTTTTT

abundance: -
d_gene: -
v_gene: TRBV7-2
j_gene: TRBJ1-6
CDR3aa: CASSPDINNSPLHF
CDR3nt: TGTGCCAGCTCCCCTGATATCAACAATTCACCCCTCCACTTT

abundance: -
d_gene: -
v_gene: TRBV19
j_gene: TRBJ2-5
CDR3aa: CASSRDPRGEETQYF
CDR3nt: TGTGCCAGTAGTAGAGACCCTCGAGGGGAAGAGACCCAGTACTTC

abundance: -
d_gene: -
v_gene: TRBV5-1
j_gene: TRBJ2-1
CDR3aa: CASSWTPDEQFF
CDR3nt: TGCGCCAGCAGCTGGACCCCCGATGAGCAGTTCTTC

abundance: -
d_gene: -
v_gene: TRBV29-1
j_gene: TRBJ2-1
CDR3aa: CSVDNGGNEQFF
CDR3nt: TGCAGCGTTGATAATGGGGGGAATGAGCAGTTCTTC

abundance: once
d_gene: -
v_gene: TRBV7-9
j_gene: TRBJ1-2
CDR3aa: CASSSLDRFYGYTF
CDR3nt: TGTGCCAGCAGCTCCCTCGACAGGTTCTATGGCTACACCTTC

abundance: -
d_gene: -
v_gene: TRBV9
j_gene: TRBJ1-1
CDR3aa: CASRPALMNTEAFF
CDR3nt: TGTGCCAGTAGGCCAGCTCTAATGAACACTGAAGCTTTCTTT

abundance: -
d_gene: TRBD2
v_gene: TRBV12-3/TRBV12-4
j_gene: TRBJ2-1
CDR3aa: CASSGGENEQFF
CDR3nt: TGTGCCAGCAGTGGGGGGGAGAATGAGCAGTTCTTC

abundance: -
d_gene: -
v_gene: TRBV29-1
j_gene: TRBJ2-1
CDR3aa: CSVTPGAHYNEQFF
CDR3nt: TGCAGCGTCACCCCAGGGGCGCATTACAATGAGCAGTTCTTC

abundance: -
d_gene: TRBD1
v_gene: TRBV6-5
j_gene: TRBJ1-5
CDR3aa: CASSSQGGNQPQHF
CDR3nt: TGTGCCAGCAGTTCCCAGGGGGGCAATCAGCCCCAGCATTTT

abundance: -
d_gene: -
v_gene: TRBV29-1
j_gene: TRBJ1-2
CDR3aa: CSVLLTGRNYGYTF
CDR3nt: TGCAGCGTCCTGCTGACAGGCAGGAACTATGGCTACACCTTC

abundance: -
d_gene: -
v_gene: TRBV7-2
j_gene: TRBJ2-7
CDR3aa: CASSKSYEQYF
CDR3nt: TGTGCCAGCAGCAAGAGCTACGAGCAGTACTTC

abundance: -
d_gene: -
v_gene: TRBV25-1
j_gene: TRBJ2-5
CDR3aa: CASSAAGAQETQYF
CDR3nt: TGTGCCAGCAGTGCGGCGGGGGCCCAAGAGACCCAGTACTTC

abundance: once
d_gene: TRBD2
v_gene: TRBV19
j_gene: TRBJ2-3
CDR3aa: CASSRTSGDYTDTQYF
CDR3nt: TGTGCCAGTAGTCGGACTAGCGGGGATTACACAGATACGCAGTATTTT

abundance: -
d_gene: -
v_gene: TRBV5-6
j_gene: TRBJ2-6
CDR3aa: CASSLFDANVLTF
CDR3nt: TGTGCCAGCAGCTTGTTTGACGCCAACGTCCTGACTTTC

abundance: -
d_gene: TRBD1
v_gene: TRBV20-1
j_gene: TRBJ2-7
CDR3aa: CSATPHRGSSYEQYF
CDR3nt: TGCAGTGCTACCCCCCACAGGGGTAGCTCCTACGAGCAGTACTTC

abundance: -
d_gene: TRBD2
v_gene: TRBV30
j_gene: TRBJ2-3
CDR3aa: CAWSVGSSGRSDTQYF
CDR3nt: TGTGCCTGGAGTGTAGGCTCTAGCGGGCGATCAGATACGCAGTATTTT

abundance: -
d_gene: -
v_gene: TRBV30
j_gene: TRBJ2-3
CDR3aa: CAWSLGGPSTDTQYF
CDR3nt: TGTGCCTGGTCACTAGGTGGGCCTAGCACAGATACGCAGTATTTT

abundance: -
d_gene: -
v_gene: TRBV7-9
j_gene: TRBJ2-1
CDR3aa: CASSTGTSIYNEQFF
CDR3nt: TGTGCCAGCAGCACCGGGACTTCCATCTACAATGAGCAGTTCTTC

abundance: -
d_gene: TRBD1
v_gene: TRBV19
j_gene: TRBJ2-1
CDR3aa: CASRDRGGNEQFF
CDR3nt: TGTGCCAGTAGGGACAGGGGCGGCAATGAGCAGTTCTTC

abundance: few
d_gene: TRBD1
v_gene: TRBV7-2
j_gene: TRBJ2-1
CDR3aa: CASSLDRVDEQFF
CDR3nt: TGTGCCAGCAGCTTGGACAGGGTTGATGAGCAGTTCTTC

abundance: -
d_gene: TRBD2
v_gene: TRBV4-2
j_gene: TRBJ2-7
CDR3aa: CASSQEGTSWVQYF
CDR3nt: TGTGCCAGCAGCCAAGAAGGGACTAGCTGGGTGCAGTACTTC

abundance: once
d_gene: -
v_gene: TRBV3-1
j_gene: TRBJ2-1
CDR3aa: CASSQVSGYNEQFF
CDR3nt: TGTGCCAGCAGCCAAGTGTCCGGGTACAATGAGCAGTTCTTC

abundance: -
d_gene: -
v_gene: TRBV20-1
j_gene: TRBJ1-6
CDR3aa: CSARDGTTGGSPLHF
CDR3nt: TGCAGTGCTAGAGATGGCACAACCGGGGGTTCACCCCTCCACTTT